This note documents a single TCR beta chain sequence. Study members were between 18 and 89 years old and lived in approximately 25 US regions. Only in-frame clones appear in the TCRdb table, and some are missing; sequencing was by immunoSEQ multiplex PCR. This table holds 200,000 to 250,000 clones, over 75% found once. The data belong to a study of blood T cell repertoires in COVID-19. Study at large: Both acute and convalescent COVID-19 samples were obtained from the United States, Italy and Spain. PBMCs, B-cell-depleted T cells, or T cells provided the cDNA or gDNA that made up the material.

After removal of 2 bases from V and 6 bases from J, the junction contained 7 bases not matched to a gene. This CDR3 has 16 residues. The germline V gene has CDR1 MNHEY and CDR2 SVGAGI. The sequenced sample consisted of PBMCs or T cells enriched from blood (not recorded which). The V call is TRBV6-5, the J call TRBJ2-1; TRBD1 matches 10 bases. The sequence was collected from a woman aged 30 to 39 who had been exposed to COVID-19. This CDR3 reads CASSYDDRGRFNEQFF. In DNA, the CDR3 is TGTGCCAGCAGTTACGATGACAGGGGGCGGTTCAATGAGCAGTTCTTC.